The 28 T cell receptor beta chains below come from one sample, sequenced in a study of cytomegalovirus exposure and HLA in healthy donors. PCR employed 60 Vbeta and 13 Jbeta primers. The assay was immunoSEQ multiplex PCR, and TCRdb's table has in-frame clones only and misses some. There are some 100,000 clones in the sample; less than 65% occur only once, and around 5% lies in the top ten. Sequencing used PBMCs. These receptors were taken from a woman aged 25-40 years in good health and CMV-seropositive.

The CDR3 region is CASSLIGGNEQFF. The CDR3, as DNA: TGTGCCAGCAGCTTGATAGGGGGCAATGAGCAGTTCTTC. The chain is built from TRBV5-6 and TRBJ2-1; D is perhaps TRBD1 (6 bases). This CDR3 is built from 13 residues. The V gene lost 1 base and the J gene lost 6 bases, with 8 bases spanning the gap. In germline, CDR1 is SGHDT, CDR2 YYEEEE.

This chain uses TRBV28 with TRBJ2-2, with D possibly being TRBD2 (6 bases). The CDR3 runs 16 residues. V was trimmed by 4 bases and J by 8 bases, leaving 20 bases between them. The germline CDR1 and CDR2 sequences are MDHEN and SYDVKM. The CDR3 bases are TGTGCCAGCAGTTCTGGGGGAGGACACCTAGGAGGGGAGCTGTTTTTT. As protein: CASSSGGGHLGGELFF.

The chain links TRBV11-2 to TRBJ1-5; no clear D. The CDR3 runs 13 residues. CDR1 and CDR2 (germline): SGHAT, FQNNGV. Trimming pared 4 bases from V and 0 bases from J, leaving 4 bases between. The CDR3 spells CASSYYSNQPQHF. Here the CDR3 DNA reads TGTGCCAGCAGCTATTATAGCAATCAGCCCCAGCATTTT.

This chain uses TRBV5-1 with TRBJ1-2; 12 nucleotides agree with TRBD1. The CDR3 spans 15 residues. With V trimmed by 0 bases and J by 4 bases, 1 base remained unmatched. CDR1 and CDR2 (germline): SGHRS, YFSETQ. The DNA of the CDR3 is TGCGCCAGCAGCTTGGGGGACAGGGGGCCCTATGGCTACACCTTC. It codes for CASSLGDRGPYGYTF.

This clone was seen a handful of times. The J gene is TRBJ1-4, the V gene TRBV5-1; maybe TRBD1 (6 bases). The CDR3 contains 17 residues. CDR1 is SGHRS and CDR2 is YFSETQ in the germline V gene. V was clipped by 4 bases and J by 0 bases, with 16 bases between them. This CDR3 is CASSPFSGVATNEKLFF. CDR3 sequence (DNA): TGCGCCAGCAGCCCATTCTCAGGGGTTGCAACTAATGAAAAACTGTTTTTT.

The V call is TRBV19, the J call TRBJ2-3, with D unclear. V gave up 7 bases and J gave up 6 bases, with 20 bases separating them. From germline, CDR1 is LNHDA and CDR2 SQIVND (reference sequence). The CDR3 is made up of 15 amino acids. In DNA form, the CDR3 reads TGTGCCAGTACTAATCGACCGGTTCTCGGGGATACGCAGTATTTT. This gives the protein CASTNRPVLGDTQYF.

J is TRBJ2-1 and V is TRBV19; D might be TRBD2 (5 bases). Germline lookup yields CDR1 LNHDA and CDR2 SQIVND (reference sequence). CDR3 length: 14 residues. V gave up 6 bases and J gave up 2 bases, with 11 bases separating them. CDR3 in DNA: TGTGCCAGTAGCCATGGAGGCGCCTACAATGAGCAGTTCTTC. It is translated as CASSHGGAYNEQFF.

The chain links TRBV5-5 to TRBJ2-1, with D possibly being TRBD2 (5 bases). The CDR3 runs to 17 residues. With 6 bases removed from V and 6 bases from J, the gap between germline ends came to 25 bases. Germline V gene sequence: CDR1 SGHKS, CDR2 YYEKEE (reference sequence). The CDR3, as DNA: TGTGCCAGCACCCCTGAGAGGGAGACCCCTCGCCGCAATGAGCAGTTCTTC. Its protein is CASTPERETPRRNEQFF.

The chain combines TRBV7-8 with TRBJ1-5, with 11 bases lining up with TRBD1. CDR3 length: 15 amino acids. V lost 5 bases to trimming and J lost 4 bases; unmatched junction nucleotides: 4. Germline assignment: CDR1 SGHVS and CDR2 FQNEAQ. The DNA of the CDR3 is TGTGCCAGCAGCCAAGGGACAGGGGGGAATCAGCCCCAGCATTTT. It is translated as CASSQGTGGNQPQHF.

The sample holds one count of this clone. The rearrangement joins TRBV7-2 to TRBJ2-1, with TRBD1 matching over 11 bases. Germline V lookup: CDR1 SGHTA, CDR2 FQGNSA. The CDR3 consists of 15 residues. After removal of 5 bases from V and 7 bases from J, the junction contained 7 bases not matched to a gene. The CDR3 loop reads CASSNPGQGANEQFF. DNA of the CDR3: TGTGCCAGCAGCAACCCAGGACAGGGGGCAAATGAGCAGTTCTTC.

The chain uses TRBV19 and TRBJ1-2; D is perhaps TRBD1 (5 bases). Trimming pared 2 bases from V and 5 bases from J, leaving 6 bases between. CDR3 length: 12 residues. Germline V gene lookup returns CDR1 LNHDA and CDR2 SQIVND (reference sequence). The CDR3 is CASSIRGYGYTF. CDR3 nucleotide sequence: TGTGCCAGTAGTATACGGGGGTATGGCTACACCTTC.

The gene calls are TRBV9 and TRBJ2-5, with D possibly TRBD1 on 6 matching bases. The CDR3 is 14 residues long. The V and J ends lost 4 bases and 7 bases respectively, with 17 bases between them. CDR1 is SGDLS, CDR2 YYNGEE, per germline. The CDR3 loop is CASSPEGGFGTQYF. The CDR3 region has the DNA TGTGCCAGCAGCCCCGAAGGGGGTTTCGGGACCCAGTACTTC.

The chain uses TRBV6-1 and TRBJ1-2; maybe TRBD1 (6 bases). The length of the CDR3 is 14 residues. V lost 1 base to trimming and J lost 4 bases, with 10 bases between them. Germline assignment: CDR1 MNHNS and CDR2 SASEGT. The CDR3 nucleotides read TGTGCCAGCAGTGAAGGACCAGGGGCCTATGGCTACACCTTC. Amino acid sequence: CASSEGPGAYGYTF.

CDR3 protein: CASSHPRDTQYF. Written as DNA, the CDR3 is TGTGCCAGCAGCCACCCCCGGGATACGCAGTATTTT. V usage is TRBV7-3 and J usage is TRBJ2-3, with D uncertain. CDR1 is SGHTA, CDR2 FQGTGA, per germline. The V end lost 5 bases, the J end lost 6 bases, and 9 bases lay between the germline ends. This CDR3 contains 12 residues.

The sample holds a few counts of this clone. The V and J genes are TRBV9 and TRBJ1-2; 10 bases fit TRBD1. Germline V CDR1 and CDR2: SGDLS, YYNGEE. This CDR3 is built from 17 residues. J gave up 4 bases and V 4 bases, and 13 bases lay outside the gene matches. DNA of the CDR3: TGTGCCAGCAGCCCCGGGACAGGGGCTGAACGAATCTATGGCTACACCTTC. Translation gives CASSPGTGAERIYGYTF.

CDR3 loop: CASRISGTGGPGEQYF. The CDR3 nucleotides are TGTGCCAGCAGAATTTCCGGGACAGGGGGCCCGGGGGAGCAGTACTTC. The J gene is TRBJ2-7, the V gene TRBV28; the match to TRBD1 covers 12 bases. Germline CDR1 MDHEN, CDR2 SYDVKM. This CDR3 has 16 residues. V lost 6 bases to trimming and J lost 7 bases; unmatched junction nucleotides: 13.

This clone showed up just a few times. This chain links TRBV7-3 with TRBJ2-6, with D maybe TRBD2 (6 bases). The germline V and J ends were trimmed by 3 bases and 2 bases, with 8 bases remaining between them. The CDR3 has 15 amino acids. The germline V gene has CDR1 SGHTA and CDR2 FQGTGA. The CDR3, as DNA: TGTGCCAGCAGCTTCGGGGAGGCTGGGGCCAACGTCCTGACTTTC. It is translated as CASSFGEAGANVLTF.

The chain has TRBV30 and TRBJ1-5; 9 nucleotides agree with TRBD1. The length of the CDR3 is 14 residues. The germline V gene has CDR1 GTSNPN and CDR2 SVGIG (reference sequence). J gave up 6 bases and V 7 bases, and 10 bases lay outside the gene matches. The CDR3 spells CAYSPGQGTQPQHF. The CDR3 DNA reads as TGTGCCTACTCCCCGGGACAGGGCACTCAGCCCCAGCATTTT.

This chain joins TRBV12-5 and TRBJ2-3; D not resolved. Per the germline V gene, CDR1 is LGHNT and CDR2 is FRNRAP. Deletions cut 5 bases from V and 6 bases from J, with 12 bases between. The length of the CDR3 is 13 residues. CDR3 DNA sequence: TGTGCTAGTGGTAGCCCGATTGCGGATACGCAGTATTTT. It specifies CASGSPIADTQYF.

This chain uses TRBV18 with TRBJ2-1, with D tentatively TRBD1 (6 bases). The CDR3 has 13 amino acids. Germline V gene data show CDR1 as KGHSH and CDR2 as LQKENI. Trimming shortened V by 3 bases and J by 3 bases, and 6 bases separated the two germline ends. The CDR3 reads CASSPDSYNEQFF. CDR3 coding DNA: TGTGCCAGCTCACCGGACAGCTACAATGAGCAGTTCTTC.

This clone has just a few counts. The V gene is TRBV6-5, the J gene TRBJ1-4; no clear D. Trimming pared 6 bases from V and 2 bases from J, leaving 13 bases between. Germline CDR1 MNHEY, CDR2 SVGAGI. CDR3 length equals 15 residues. The CDR3 DNA sequence: TGTGCCAGCAGACTGTCTTTCTCGACTAATGAAAAACTGTTTTTT. It yields the protein CASRLSFSTNEKLFF.

The chain employs TRBV7-9 and TRBJ1-1; D remains unclear. Per the germline V gene, CDR1 is SEHNR and CDR2 is FQNEAQ (reference sequence). Trimming removed 5 bases at V and 1 base at J, with 14 bases between. This CDR3 comprises 15 residues. The CDR3 DNA follows: TGTGCCAGCAGCCCTGGAGGAGACGGGAACACTGAAGCTTTCTTT. It is translated as CASSPGGDGNTEAFF.

The V gene is TRBV7-8, the J gene TRBJ2-7; TRBD1 is a possible D gene (5 bases). V gave up 1 base and J gave up 6 bases, with 13 bases separating them. Germline V gene data show CDR1 as SGHVS and CDR2 as FQNEAQ. The CDR3 runs to 14 residues. CDR3 sequence reads: CASSLVPRGREQYF. The CDR3 DNA reads TGTGCCAGCAGCTTAGTCCCTAGGGGCCGCGAGCAGTACTTC.

This chain connects TRBV11-2 to TRBJ2-7, with TRBD2 matching over 7 bases. CDR3 length equals 14 residues. The ends lost 5 bases at V and 0 bases at J; junction bases unmatched: 4. Per the germline V gene, CDR1 is SGHAT and CDR2 is FQNNGV. Here the CDR3 reads CASSRSGFSYEQYF. Written as DNA, the CDR3 is TGTGCCAGCAGCCGTAGCGGGTTCTCCTACGAGCAGTACTTC.

A few counts support this clone. This chain joins TRBV30 and TRBJ1-6, with 11 nucleotides matching TRBD1. J lost 7 bases, V lost 8 bases, and 10 bases had no gene match. The CDR3 contains 15 residues. Germline V gene data show CDR1 as GTSNPN and CDR2 as SVGIG (reference sequence). The CDR3 DNA follows: TGTGCCGTTCAGCCGGGACAGGGGGTCAATTCACCCCTCCACTTT. It translates to CAVQPGQGVNSPLHF.

This clone was seen only a few times. The J gene is TRBJ1-1, the V gene TRBV10-1; a weak D match, TRBD1 (5 bases). The CDR3 covers 15 residues. V was trimmed by 0 bases and J by 4 bases, leaving 12 bases between them. Per germline, CDR1 WNHNN and CDR2 SYGVQD (reference sequence). The DNA for the CDR3 is TGCGCCAGCAGTGAGTCGCGGCAGGGAATCACTGAAGCTTTCTTT. It encodes CASSESRQGITEAFF.

The rearrangement links TRBV7-8 to TRBJ2-5, with D possibly being TRBD1 (6 bases). Germline CDR1 reads SGHVS; CDR2 reads FQNEAQ. This CDR3 spans 15 amino acids. V shed 5 bases and J shed 1 base, with 14 bases lying between them. The CDR3 bases are TGTGCCAGCAGCACCCTGGGGGCAGGCCAAGAGACCCAGTACTTC. The encoded protein is CASSTLGAGQETQYF.

This chain joins TRBV6-5 and TRBJ2-1; D is perhaps TRBD2 (6 bases). From germline, CDR1 is MNHEY and CDR2 SVGAGI. V was cut by 5 bases and J by 4 bases, with 12 bases left in between. The CDR3 totals 14 residues. This CDR3 is CASSRGSRYNEQFF. The CDR3 DNA follows: TGTGCCAGCAGTCGGGGGTCTCGTTACAATGAGCAGTTCTTC.